The entry that follows covers one T cell receptor beta chain sequence. Its antigen is currently unknown. The sample comes from a study of cytomegalovirus exposure and HLA in healthy donors. Whole-study findings and limits: Within an earlier analysis, most TCR beta V segments proved productive either about 90% or about 30% of the time.

V lost 3 bases, J lost 2 bases, and 8 bases lay in between. Germline CDR1 reads MDHEN; CDR2 reads SYDVKM. The CDR3 length is 13 residues. With 60 Vbeta and 13 Jbeta primers, the PCR was carried out. Repertoires were generated with immunoSEQ multiplex PCR, while TCRdb's copy carries only in-frame clones and drops some. The table lists fewer than 250,000 clones, roughly four fifths of them singletons. Sequences were obtained from PBMCs. The TCR originated in a girl aged 5-17 years in good health and CMV-seronegative. The J gene is TRBJ2-7, the V gene TRBV28; D gene ambiguous. This CDR3 is CASSLYGPYEQYF. As DNA, the CDR3 is TGTGCCAGCAGTTTGTATGGGCCCTACGAGCAGTACTTC.